The rows below give T cell receptor beta chains drawn from one sample of a study of post-analysis software for immune sequencing data. TCRdb re-derived calls from the PCR reads in MiXCR, one entry per CDR3 protein. The sample contains some 500,000 distinct CDR3 sequences, under 55% of which appear only once. The specimen sequenced was blood. These receptors were collected from a girl aged 5 to 17 with multiple sclerosis. Each CDR3 is given with its conserved first and last residue. The order of the fields is clone size, J gene, V gene, D gene, CDR3 DNA, CDR3 protein. A D gene is named only where the DNA matches it firmly. Size values are once, few and many counts, or a class for expanded clones, and some rows have none.

>few|TRBJ2-5|TRBV20-1|TRBD2
TGCAGTGCTCTAGCGGGGGCGGAGACCCAGTACTTC
CSALAGAETQYF
>-|TRBJ1-2|TRBV12-3/TRBV12-4|-
TGTGCCAGCAGTTTAGAGGGCTACTATGGCTACACCTTC
CASSLEGYYGYTF
>-|TRBJ2-5|TRBV2|-
TGTGCCAGCAGTGAAGAGCCGACGACAGAAGAGACCCAGTACTTC
CASSEEPTTEETQYF
>-|TRBJ2-7|TRBV7-9|-
TGTGCCAGCAGCTTAGTTAGGAAAACCGGGGAGCAGTACTTC
CASSLVRKTGEQYF
>-|TRBJ1-6|TRBV20-1|TRBD1
TGCGGTGCTACCTCGGGACAGTATAATTCACCCCTCCACTTT
CGATSGQYNSPLHF
>-|TRBJ2-7|TRBV4-3|-
TGCGCCAGCAGCCAAGATGCGGGCCAGCCCGGTGACGAGCAGTACTTC
CASSQDAGQPGDEQYF
>once|TRBJ1-4|TRBV20-1|-
TGCAGTGCTGACAGAGTTCCAACTAATGAAAAACTGTTTTTT
CSADRVPTNEKLFF
>few|TRBJ2-1|TRBV7-7|-
TGTGCTAGCAGCTTAAGTGCAGGGAATGATGAGCAGTTCTTC
CASSLSAGNDEQFF
>many|TRBJ2-7|TRBV20-1|-
TGCAGTGCTAGAGCGCAACTAGCCATCTACGAGCAGTACTTC
CSARAQLAIYEQYF
>few|TRBJ2-7|TRBV20-1|TRBD1
TGCAGTGCTGATCGGGACAGGCACTACGAGCAGTACTTC
CSADRDRHYEQYF
>-|TRBJ2-7|TRBV29-1|TRBD2
TGCAGCGTTGAACCCCTAGCGGGCGGACACTCCTACGAGCAGTACTTC
CSVEPLAGGHSYEQYF
>few|TRBJ2-1|TRBV12-5|-
TGTGCTAGTGGTTTGGTTCTCCAGGGCTCGGACAATGAGCAGTTCTTC
CASGLVLQGSDNEQFF
>few|TRBJ1-5|TRBV10-3|-
TGTGCCACCGACGGAGACGGAAGGAGTCAGCCCCAGCATTTT
CATDGDGRSQPQHF
>-|TRBJ2-3|TRBV7-9|-
TGTGCCAGCAGCCAAAGGGCAGGGGCCACAGATACGCAGTATTTT
CASSQRAGATDTQYF
>few|TRBJ2-5|TRBV7-3|-
TGTGCCAGCAGCTTCCAGGAAGGGCAAGAGACCCAGTACTTC
CASSFQEGQETQYF
>-|TRBJ2-7|TRBV2|TRBD1
TGTGCCAGCAGTGAGGGGGACAGGGGGCTTTACGAGCAGTACTTC
CASSEGDRGLYEQYF
>-|TRBJ2-7|TRBV6-1|TRBD2
TGTGCCAGCAGTCCAGCGGGGGGAGTAGTGGGCGAGCAGTACTTC
CASSPAGGVVGEQYF